Listed here are 30 T cell receptor beta chains from one sample, sequenced in a study of control samples from healthy donors and cancer patients. The repertoire was sequenced with immunoSEQ multiplex PCR; TCRdb's copy has only in-frame clones and lacks some. The sample shows roughly 100,000 clones, roughly 89% of them seen only once. The specimen was PBMCs. Receptors were obtained from a man aged 55-75 years with lung cancer.

V is TRBV7-2 and J is TRBJ2-7; 7 positions agree with TRBD1. CDR3 length: 14 residues. V shed 4 bases and J 2 bases; nucleotides not matched to a gene: 5. From germline, CDR1 is SGHTA and CDR2 FQGNSA. The CDR3 DNA reads as TGTGCCAGCAGCTCCGACAGGGTAACCTACGAGCAGTACTTC. Translated, it gives CASSSDRVTYEQYF.

The rearrangement joins TRBV11-2 to TRBJ2-7; possible D gene TRBD1, 6 bases. The CDR3 is made up of 13 amino acids. The V end lost 6 bases, the J end lost 2 bases, and 11 bases lay between the germline ends. Germline-derived CDR1 and CDR2 are SGHAT and FQNNGV. The CDR3 here is CASRNTGTYEQYF. In DNA form, the CDR3 reads TGTGCCAGCAGGAACACAGGGACCTACGAGCAGTACTTC.

The chain uses TRBV7-9 and TRBJ2-4; 9 bases fit TRBD1. CDR3 length equals 14 residues. Trimming removed 3 bases from V and 5 bases from J; junction bases left unmatched: 2. Germline V CDR1 and CDR2: SEHNR, FQNEAQ (reference sequence). The DNA for the CDR3 is TGTGCCAGCAGCTTGGACAGGGGCGAAAACATTCAGTACTTC. As protein: CASSLDRGENIQYF.

A single count supports this clone. This chain joins TRBV4-1 and TRBJ2-5, with D perhaps TRBD2 (5 bases). CDR1 and CDR2 from the germline V gene are MGHRA and YSYEKL. The CDR3 consists of 14 residues. Between the trimmed V and J ends, which lost 1 base and 5 bases, there was a span of 11 bases. The CDR3 protein is CASSQGPRVETQYF. For the CDR3, the DNA is TGCGCCAGCAGCCAAGGGCCGCGGGTGGAGACCCAGTACTTC.

This clone was recorded once. V gene TRBV4-1 combines with J gene TRBJ2-2; the D is unclear. The V gene's germline CDR1 is MGHRA and CDR2 YSYEKL. The CDR3 totals 17 residues. V was pared by 0 bases and J by 0 bases, with 11 bases between. The DNA of the CDR3 is TGCGCCAGCAGCCAAGAGGGCTGGGGTTCGAACACCGGGGAGCTGTTTTTT. Translation gives CASSQEGWGSNTGELFF.

The rearrangement uses TRBV7-9 and TRBJ2-7; D is undetermined. This CDR3 region has 15 residues. V was clipped by 5 bases and J by 2 bases, with 16 bases between them. The germline CDR1 and CDR2 sequences are SEHNR and FQNEAQ (reference sequence). The CDR3 nucleotides are TGTGCCAGCAGCCCGAATGCCAGTCAAGCCTACGAGCAGTACGTC. Its translation is CASSPNASQAYEQYV.

The V call is TRBV3-1 (or the pseudogene TRBV3-2), the J call TRBJ1-2; 9 bases map to TRBD1. V dropped 6 bases and J dropped 13; count of bases not matched to a gene: 9. Germline V gene sequence: CDR1 LGHDT, CDR2 YNNKEL (reference sequence). CDR3 length equals 12 residues. The CDR3 here is CASSYRDRDATF. CDR3 DNA sequence: TGTGCCAGCAGTTACCGGGACAGGGATGCCACCTTC.

The chain is built from TRBV7-2 and TRBJ1-2; 8 nucleotides line up with TRBD1. Germline V gives CDR1 SGHTA, CDR2 FQGNSA. This CDR3 comprises 15 residues. V shed 3 bases, J shed 6 bases, and the junction held 9 bases outside the gene matches. The CDR3 is CASSFGPTGENGYTF. CDR3 in DNA: TGTGCCAGCAGCTTTGGACCGACAGGGGAGAATGGCTACACCTTC.

This chain uses TRBV25-1 with TRBJ1-2; D is unclear. Trimming cost V 4 bases and J 8 bases, with 17 bases left between them. The CDR3 is 14 amino acids. Per the germline V gene, CDR1 is MGHDK and CDR2 is SYGVNS. CDR3 amino acids: CASSGLPSGYGYTF. CDR3 sequence (DNA): TGTGCCAGCAGTGGCCTCCCCTCGGGGTACGGCTACACCTTC.

The chain uses TRBV24-1 and TRBJ2-2; TRBD2 is a possible D gene (5 bases). Germline CDR1 is KGHDR and CDR2 is SFDVKD. The CDR3 length is 13 residues. Trimming shortened V by 1 base and J by 7 bases, and 6 bases separated the two germline ends. The CDR3 sequence is CATSDFRGGELFF. CDR3 nucleotides: TGTGCCACCAGTGATTTTCGGGGCGGGGAGCTGTTTTTT.

This chain connects TRBV9 to TRBJ2-2; 9 bases line up with TRBD1. Germline V CDR1 and CDR2: SGDLS, YYNGEE. J lost 6 bases, V lost 5 bases, and 14 bases had no gene match. The CDR3 has 17 amino acids. The CDR3 nucleotides read TGTGCCAGCAGAGTGGGGCAGACAGGGGGAGCGGCCGGGGAGCTGTTTTTT. Translation gives CASRVGQTGGAAGELFF.

The chain employs TRBV7-7 and TRBJ2-5; D is perhaps TRBD1 (5 bases). The CDR3 runs to 16 residues. V was shortened by 5 bases and J by 2 bases, with 18 bases between the two germline ends. Looked up from germline, CDR1 is SSHAT and CDR2 is FNYEAQ (reference sequence). CDR3 sequence reads: CASSQRKGMGQETQYF. The CDR3 region has the DNA TGTGCCAGCAGCCAAAGAAAGGGGATGGGGCAAGAGACCCAGTACTTC.

The genes are TRBV5-8 and TRBJ1-4; 8 nucleotides match TRBD1. CDR3 size: 16 residues. The V gene's germline CDR1 is SGHTS and CDR2 YDEGEE. V was clipped by 0 bases and J by 3 bases; unmatched bases: 4. CDR3 amino acids: CASSLGRGQANEKLFF. DNA of the CDR3: TGTGCCAGCAGCTTGGGCAGGGGGCAGGCTAATGAAAAACTGTTTTTT. Variable domain in full (rest from reference TRBV5-8 and TRBJ1-4): EAGVTQSPTHLIKTRGQQATLRCSPISGHTSVYWYQQALGLGLQFLLWYDEGEERNRGNFPPRFSGRQFPNYSSELNVNALELEDSALYLCASSLGRGQANEKLFFGSGTQLSVL.

The rearrangement joins TRBV6-6 to TRBJ1-2, with 8 bases aligning to TRBD1. CDR1 MNHNY and CDR2 SVGAGI come from the germline V gene (reference sequence). J gave up 2 bases and V 8 bases, and 4 bases lay outside the gene matches. The CDR3 has 13 amino acids. The CDR3 DNA sequence: TGTGCCAGCGGCAGACAGGGGAACTATGGCTACACCTTC. This encodes CASGRQGNYGYTF.

The chain recombines TRBV2 with TRBJ1-4, with TRBD1 matching over 8 bases. Trimming removed 7 bases from V and 5 bases from J; junction bases left unmatched: 6. The CDR3 spans 14 residues. Germline CDR1 SNHLY, CDR2 FYNNEI. The CDR3 nucleotides read TGTGCCAGCACCACGGACAGGGTAAATGAAAAACTGTTTTTT. Protein: CASTTDRVNEKLFF.

The genes are TRBV24-1 and TRBJ2-5; D possibly uses TRBD1 or TRBD2 (6 bases each). The V end lost 4 bases, the J end lost 1 base, and 12 bases lay between the germline ends. CDR1 is KGHDR, CDR2 SFDVKD, per germline. The CDR3 consists of 15 residues. The CDR3 nucleotides read TGTGCCACCAGTGACCGCGGGACACTCCAAGAGACCCAGTACTTC. Encoded protein: CATSDRGTLQETQYF.

The rearrangement uses TRBV7-2 and TRBJ1-1; D not resolved. Between the trimmed V and J ends, which lost 1 base and 7 bases, there was a span of 10 bases. The V gene's germline CDR1 is SGHTA and CDR2 FQGNSA. The CDR3 sequence is 13 residues long. CDR3 sequence reads: CASSLGQLNEAFF. For the CDR3, the DNA is TGTGCCAGCAGCTTAGGGCAGTTAAATGAAGCTTTCTTT.

CDR3 protein: CASSDPREAGATDTQYF. CDR3 sequence (DNA): TGCGCCAGCAGTGACCCCCGAGAAGCGGGGGCCACAGATACGCAGTATTTT. The gene calls are TRBV10-2 and TRBJ2-3, with 8 bases lining up with TRBD2. The CDR3 covers 17 residues. Germline CDR1 is WSHSY and CDR2 is SAAADI. V shed 3 bases and J 2 bases; nucleotides not matched to a gene: 10.

The V call is TRBV7-9, the J call TRBJ1-4; D is unclear. CDR3 size: 12 residues. V was clipped by 0 bases and J by 8 bases, with 4 bases between them. Germline CDR1 SEHNR, CDR2 FQNEAQ (reference sequence). CDR3 sequence (DNA): TGTGCCAGCAGCTTAGCGCGGGAAAAACTGTTTTTT. Translation gives CASSLAREKLFF.

This clone was seen a single time. The chain recombines TRBV7-7 with TRBJ2-6; D gene ambiguous. V lost 5 bases and J 0 bases, leaving 14 bases between the germline ends. Germline CDR1 reads SSHAT; CDR2 reads FNYEAQ (reference sequence). The CDR3 runs to 17 residues. CDR3 protein: CASSLNSGSSGANVLTF. In nucleotides, the CDR3 is TGTGCCAGCAGCCTCAATTCGGGTAGCTCTGGGGCCAACGTCCTGACTTTC.

The chain couples TRBV12-3 or TRBV12-4 to TRBJ1-4; D unclear. This CDR3 has 13 residues. V was pared by 7 bases and J by 5 bases, with 11 bases between. CDR3 region: CASIAQRNEKLFF. The CDR3, as DNA: TGTGCCAGCATCGCACAGAGGAATGAAAAACTGTTTTTT.

The chain couples TRBV7-9 to TRBJ2-3; the D is unclear. The V end lost 0 bases, the J end lost 4 bases, and 2 bases lay between the germline ends. There are 12 residues in the CDR3. CDR1 and CDR2 from the germline V gene are SEHNR and FQNEAQ (reference sequence). CDR3 sequence (DNA): TGTGCCAGCAGCTTAGCTTCAGATACGCAGTATTTT. Translation gives CASSLASDTQYF.

The chain links TRBV6-6 to TRBJ1-1; 10 bases line up with TRBD1. The V and J ends lost 2 bases and 6 bases, in that order; junction bases with no gene match: 3. CDR3 length equals 14 residues. The germline gives CDR1 MNHNY, CDR2 SVGAGI (reference sequence). CDR3 DNA sequence: TGTGCCAGCAGTTACCTCGGACAGGGGGCTGAAGCTTTCTTT. Protein product: CASSYLGQGAEAFF.

The CDR3 nucleotides read TGTGCCAGCAGTTTAGGACAGGGAATGGGGAACACTGAAGCTTTCTTT. Translating gives CASSLGQGMGNTEAFF. This sequence joins TRBV27 and TRBJ1-1; 8 bases are shared with TRBD1. From germline, CDR1 is MNHEY and CDR2 SMNVEV (reference sequence). The CDR3 totals 16 residues. The trim removed 2 bases at V and 1 base at J, leaving 6 bases unmatched.

The chain links TRBV12-5 to TRBJ1-1, with unresolved D. The CDR3 runs 12 residues. Deletions cut 7 bases from V and 1 base from J, with 7 bases between. From germline, CDR1 is LGHNT and CDR2 FRNRAP. In DNA, the CDR3 is TGTGCTAGTGTTTGGGAGAACACTGAAGCTTTCTTT. Translating it yields CASVWENTEAFF. Based on the CDR3 plus reference TRBV12-5 and TRBJ1-1, the full variable domain is DARVTQTPRHKVTEMGQEVTMRCQPILGHNTVFWYRQTMMQGLELLAYFRNRAPLDDSGMPKDRFSAEMPDATLATLKIQPSEPRDSAVYFCASVWENTEAFFGQGTRLTVV.

The V gene is TRBV5-1, the J gene TRBJ2-6; D is unclear. The germline V and J ends were trimmed by 1 base and 0 bases, with 5 bases remaining between them. Looked up from germline, CDR1 is SGHRS and CDR2 is YFSETQ. This CDR3 contains 15 residues. The chain's CDR3 is CASSLSSSGANVLTF. In DNA, the CDR3 is TGCGCCAGCAGCTTGTCCAGCTCTGGGGCCAACGTCCTGACTTTC.

The rearrangement joins TRBV9 to TRBJ1-2, with 12 bases matching TRBD1. Germline V lookup: CDR1 SGDLS, CDR2 YYNGEE. The CDR3 has 15 amino acids. V trimming: 3 bases; J trimming: 6 bases; junction bases outside the gene matches: 6. Here the CDR3 DNA reads TGTGCCAGCAGCGCGCGGGACAGGGGGCGGGATGGCTACACCTTC. Amino acid sequence: CASSARDRGRDGYTF.

The gene calls are TRBV27 and TRBJ2-1; 7 nucleotides agree with TRBD2. V was clipped by 6 bases and J by 4 bases; unmatched bases: 9. The CDR3 is 15 residues long. Germline-derived CDR1 and CDR2 are MNHEY and SMNVEV (reference sequence). Here the CDR3 reads CASRSGRPIYNEQFF. DNA of the CDR3: TGTGCCAGCAGGTCCGGGAGGCCCATTTACAATGAGCAGTTCTTC.

The chain employs TRBV27 and TRBJ2-1; 9 positions match TRBD2. The CDR3 is made up of 17 amino acids. The junction had 17 bases not matched to a gene; V was cut back by 5 bases and J by 9 bases. The germline V gene encodes CDR1 MNHEY and CDR2 SMNVEV (reference sequence). The CDR3 DNA follows: TGTGCCAGCAGTAGAGCTCGGAGCGGGGGGACAATACCTGAGCAGTTCTTC. Translated, it gives CASSRARSGGTIPEQFF.

This clone showed up just once. V and J are TRBV12-5 and TRBJ2-5; D may be TRBD2 (5 bases). Per the germline V gene, CDR1 is LGHNT and CDR2 is FRNRAP. The CDR3 contains 14 residues. V lost 7 bases and J 5 bases, leaving 17 bases between the germline ends. The CDR3 is CASAVRETSETQYF. In nucleotides, the CDR3 is TGTGCTAGTGCTGTTCGGGAAACTTCCGAGACCCAGTACTTC.